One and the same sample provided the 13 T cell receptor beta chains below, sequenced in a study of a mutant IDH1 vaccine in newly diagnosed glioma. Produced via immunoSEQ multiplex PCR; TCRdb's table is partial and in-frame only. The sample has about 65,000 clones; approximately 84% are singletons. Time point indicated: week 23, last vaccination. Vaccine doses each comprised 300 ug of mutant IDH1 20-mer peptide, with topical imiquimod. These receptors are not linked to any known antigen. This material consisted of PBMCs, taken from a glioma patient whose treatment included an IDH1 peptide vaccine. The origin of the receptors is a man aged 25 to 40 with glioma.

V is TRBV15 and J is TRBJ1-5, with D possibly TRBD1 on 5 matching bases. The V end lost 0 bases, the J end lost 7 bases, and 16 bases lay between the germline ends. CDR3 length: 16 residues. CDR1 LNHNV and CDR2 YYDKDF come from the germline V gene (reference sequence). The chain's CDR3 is CATSRDLQGGGQPQHF. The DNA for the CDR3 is TGTGCCACCAGCAGAGATCTTCAGGGAGGAGGGCAGCCCCAGCATTTT.

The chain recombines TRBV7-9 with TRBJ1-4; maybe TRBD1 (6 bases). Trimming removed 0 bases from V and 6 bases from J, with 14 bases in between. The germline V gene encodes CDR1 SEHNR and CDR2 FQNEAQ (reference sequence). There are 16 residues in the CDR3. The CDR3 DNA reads TGTGCCAGCAGCTTAGCTTACTCTGGGGGGCATGAAAAACTGTTTTTT. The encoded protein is CASSLAYSGGHEKLFF.

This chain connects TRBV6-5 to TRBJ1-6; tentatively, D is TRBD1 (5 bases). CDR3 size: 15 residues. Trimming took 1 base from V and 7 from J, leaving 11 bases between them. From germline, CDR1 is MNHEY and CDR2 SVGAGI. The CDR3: CASSYYGTVNSPLHF. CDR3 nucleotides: TGTGCCAGCAGTTACTATGGGACGGTAAATTCACCCCTCCACTTT.

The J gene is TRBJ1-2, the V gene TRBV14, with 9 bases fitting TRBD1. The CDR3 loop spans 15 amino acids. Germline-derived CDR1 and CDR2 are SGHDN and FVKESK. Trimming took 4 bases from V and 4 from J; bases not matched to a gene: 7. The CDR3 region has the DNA TGTGCCAGCAGCCGCATCAGGGGACAGGGCTATGGCTACACCTTC. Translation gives CASSRIRGQGYGYTF. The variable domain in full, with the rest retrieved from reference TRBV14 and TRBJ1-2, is EAGVTQFPSHSVIEKGQTVTLRCDPISGHDNLYWYRRVMGKEIKFLLHFVKESKQDESGMPNNRFLAERTGGTYSTLKVQPAELEDSGVYFCASSRIRGQGYGYTFGSGTRLTVV.

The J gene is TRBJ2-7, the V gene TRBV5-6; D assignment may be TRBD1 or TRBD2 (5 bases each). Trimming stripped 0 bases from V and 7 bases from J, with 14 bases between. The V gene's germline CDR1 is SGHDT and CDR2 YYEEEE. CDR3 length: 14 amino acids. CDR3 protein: CASSLAIRGGEQYF. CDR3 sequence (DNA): TGTGCCAGCAGCTTGGCCATAAGGGGCGGGGAGCAGTACTTC.

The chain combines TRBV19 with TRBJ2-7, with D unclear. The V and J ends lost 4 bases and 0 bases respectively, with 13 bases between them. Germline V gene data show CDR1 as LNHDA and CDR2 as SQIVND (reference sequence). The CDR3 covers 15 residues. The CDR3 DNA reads TGTGCCAGTAGTAAGCCTGGCGGTAGCTCCTACGAGCAGTACTTC. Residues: CASSKPGGSSYEQYF.

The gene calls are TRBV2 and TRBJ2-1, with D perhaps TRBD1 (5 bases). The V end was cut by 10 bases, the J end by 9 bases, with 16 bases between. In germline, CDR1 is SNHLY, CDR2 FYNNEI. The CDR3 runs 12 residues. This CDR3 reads CANSARGSEQFF. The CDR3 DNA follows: TGTGCCAACTCTGCAAGGGGTAGTGAGCAGTTCTTC.

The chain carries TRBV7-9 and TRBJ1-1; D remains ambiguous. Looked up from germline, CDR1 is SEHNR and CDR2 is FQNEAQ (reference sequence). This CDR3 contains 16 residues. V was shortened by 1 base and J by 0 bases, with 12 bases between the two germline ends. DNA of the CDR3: TGTGCCAGCAGCTTAGGAAGTTCAGGCCTGAACACTGAAGCTTTCTTT. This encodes CASSLGSSGLNTEAFF.

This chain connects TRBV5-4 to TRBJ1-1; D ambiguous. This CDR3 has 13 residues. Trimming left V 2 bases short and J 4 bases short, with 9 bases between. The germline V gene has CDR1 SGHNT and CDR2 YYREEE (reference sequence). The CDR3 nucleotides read TGTGCCAGCAGCTTAGGGCTGATCACTGAAGCTTTCTTT. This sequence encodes CASSLGLITEAFF.

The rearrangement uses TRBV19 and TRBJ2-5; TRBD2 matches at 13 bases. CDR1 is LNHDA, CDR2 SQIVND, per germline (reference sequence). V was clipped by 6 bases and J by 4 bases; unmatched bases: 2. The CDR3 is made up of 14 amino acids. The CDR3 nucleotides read TGTGCCAGTAGGAGGACTAGCGGGGGAGAGACCCAGTACTTC. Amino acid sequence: CASRRTSGGETQYF.

The CDR3: CASRKAGGNSPLHF. Here the CDR3 DNA reads TGTGCCAGCAGGAAGGCAGGGGGTAATTCACCCCTCCACTTT. The chain has TRBV6-5 and TRBJ1-6; TRBD1 matches at 7 bases. Germline loops: CDR1 MNHEY, CDR2 SVGAGI. V was clipped by 6 bases and J by 6 bases; unmatched bases: 5. This CDR3 region has 14 residues.

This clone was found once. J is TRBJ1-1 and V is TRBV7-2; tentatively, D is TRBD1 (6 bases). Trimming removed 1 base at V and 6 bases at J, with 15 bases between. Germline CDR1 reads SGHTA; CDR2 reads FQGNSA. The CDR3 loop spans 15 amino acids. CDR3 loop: CASSLVGQGWAEAFF. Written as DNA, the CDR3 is TGTGCCAGCAGCTTAGTGGGGCAGGGGTGGGCTGAAGCTTTCTTT.

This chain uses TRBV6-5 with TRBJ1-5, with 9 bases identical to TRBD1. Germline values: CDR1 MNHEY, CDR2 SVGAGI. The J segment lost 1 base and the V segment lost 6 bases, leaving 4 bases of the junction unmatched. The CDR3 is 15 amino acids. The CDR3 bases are TGTGCCAGCAGAACCGACAGGGGGAGCAATCAGCCCCAGCATTTT. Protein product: CASRTDRGSNQPQHF.